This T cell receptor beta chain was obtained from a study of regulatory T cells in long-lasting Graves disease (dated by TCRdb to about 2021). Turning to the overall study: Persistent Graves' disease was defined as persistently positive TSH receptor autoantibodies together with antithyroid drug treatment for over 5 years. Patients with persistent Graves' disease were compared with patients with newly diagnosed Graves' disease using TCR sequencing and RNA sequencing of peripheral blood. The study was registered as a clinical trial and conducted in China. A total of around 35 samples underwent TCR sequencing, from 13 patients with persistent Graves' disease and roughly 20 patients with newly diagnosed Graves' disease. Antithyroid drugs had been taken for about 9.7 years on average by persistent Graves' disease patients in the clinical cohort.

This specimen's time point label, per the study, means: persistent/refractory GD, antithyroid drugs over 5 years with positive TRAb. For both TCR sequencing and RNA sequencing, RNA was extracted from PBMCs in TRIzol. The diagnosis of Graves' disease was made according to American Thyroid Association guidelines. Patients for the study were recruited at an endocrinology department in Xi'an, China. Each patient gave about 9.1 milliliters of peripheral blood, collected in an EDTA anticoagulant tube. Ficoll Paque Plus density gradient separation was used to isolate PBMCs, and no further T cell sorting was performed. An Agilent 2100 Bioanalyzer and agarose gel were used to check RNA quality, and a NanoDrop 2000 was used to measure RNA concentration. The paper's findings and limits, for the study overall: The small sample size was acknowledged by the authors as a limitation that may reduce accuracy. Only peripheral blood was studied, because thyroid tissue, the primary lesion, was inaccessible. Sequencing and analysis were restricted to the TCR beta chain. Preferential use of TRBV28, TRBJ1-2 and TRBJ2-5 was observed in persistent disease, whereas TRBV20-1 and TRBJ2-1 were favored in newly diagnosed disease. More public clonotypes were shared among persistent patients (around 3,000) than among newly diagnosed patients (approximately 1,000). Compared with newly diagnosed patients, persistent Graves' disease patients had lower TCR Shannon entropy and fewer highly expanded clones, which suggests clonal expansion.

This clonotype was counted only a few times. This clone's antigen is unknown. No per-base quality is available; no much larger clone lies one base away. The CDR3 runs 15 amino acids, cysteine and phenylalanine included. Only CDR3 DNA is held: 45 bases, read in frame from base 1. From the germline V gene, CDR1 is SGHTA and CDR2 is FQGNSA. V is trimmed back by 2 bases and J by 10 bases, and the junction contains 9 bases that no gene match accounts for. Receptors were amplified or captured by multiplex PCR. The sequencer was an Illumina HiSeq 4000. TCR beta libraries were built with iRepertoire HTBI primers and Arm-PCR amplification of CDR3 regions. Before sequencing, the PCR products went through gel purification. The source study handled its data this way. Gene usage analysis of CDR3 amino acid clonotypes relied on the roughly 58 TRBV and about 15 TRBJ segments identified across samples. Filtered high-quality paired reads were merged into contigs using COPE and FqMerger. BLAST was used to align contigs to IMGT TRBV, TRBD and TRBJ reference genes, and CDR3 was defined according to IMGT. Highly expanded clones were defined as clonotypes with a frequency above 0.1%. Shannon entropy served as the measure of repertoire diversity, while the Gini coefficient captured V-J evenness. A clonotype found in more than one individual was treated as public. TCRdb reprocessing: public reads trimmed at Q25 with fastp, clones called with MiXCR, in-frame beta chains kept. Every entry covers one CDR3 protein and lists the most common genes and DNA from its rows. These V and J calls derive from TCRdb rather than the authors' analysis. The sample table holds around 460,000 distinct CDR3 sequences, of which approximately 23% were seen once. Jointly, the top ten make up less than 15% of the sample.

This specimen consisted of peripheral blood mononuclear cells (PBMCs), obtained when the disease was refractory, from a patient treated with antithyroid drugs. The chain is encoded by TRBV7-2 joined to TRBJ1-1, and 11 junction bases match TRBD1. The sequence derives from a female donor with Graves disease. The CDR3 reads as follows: CASSLFIPGTGGAFF. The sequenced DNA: TGTGCCAGCAGCTTATTCATCCCCGGGACAGGGGGAGCTTTCTTT.